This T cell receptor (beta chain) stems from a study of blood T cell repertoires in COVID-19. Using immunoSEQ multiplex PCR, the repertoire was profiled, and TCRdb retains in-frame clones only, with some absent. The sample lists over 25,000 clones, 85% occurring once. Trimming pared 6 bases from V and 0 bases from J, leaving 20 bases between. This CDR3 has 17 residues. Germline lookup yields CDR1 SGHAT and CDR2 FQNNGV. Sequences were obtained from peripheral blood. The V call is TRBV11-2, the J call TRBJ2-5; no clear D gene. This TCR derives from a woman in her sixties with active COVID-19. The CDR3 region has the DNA TGTGCCAGCAGAAGATACGATGACTCACTGTACCAAGAGACCCAGTACTTC. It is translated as CASRRYDDSLYQETQYF.